The 18 T cell receptor beta chains below were found in one sample sequenced in a study of cytomegalovirus exposure and HLA in healthy donors. Primers: 60 Vbeta forward and 13 Jbeta reverse. The repertoire was sequenced with immunoSEQ multiplex PCR; TCRdb's copy has only in-frame clones and lacks some. The sample consists of under 250,000 clones, more than 70% of them appearing once. Sequencing input: PBMCs. Receptors were obtained from a human donor in good health.

CDR3 DNA sequence: TGTGCCAGCAGTGAAAATACTAGCGGGAGGAATGAGCAGTTCTTC. It yields the protein CASSENTSGRNEQFF. The chain is built from TRBV6-1 and TRBJ2-1, with 12 bases aligning to TRBD2. Germline CDR1 MNHNS, CDR2 SASEGT. This CDR3 is 15 amino acids long. Germline trimming cut 2 bases from V and 7 bases from J; bases unmatched to any gene: 3.

This clone has a single count. This chain uses TRBV9 with TRBJ2-1, with 9 positions matching TRBD2. The V gene end was trimmed by 7 bases and the J gene end by 7 bases; junction bases not matched to a gene: 15. The CDR3 runs to 16 residues. CDR1 and CDR2 (germline): SGDLS, YYNGEE. CDR3 in amino acids: CASGTERGDRGNEQFF. CDR3 nucleotides: TGTGCCAGCGGGACAGAGCGGGGGGATCGGGGGAATGAGCAGTTCTTC.

V usage is TRBV14 and J usage is TRBJ2-7; no definite D call. V was clipped by 2 bases and J by 0 bases, with 11 bases between them. The CDR3 is 15 residues long. The germline CDR1 and CDR2 sequences are SGHDN and FVKESK. CDR3 in DNA: TGTGCCAGCAGCCAAAAGATAGCCAGCTCCTACGAGCAGTACTTC. Its protein is CASSQKIASSYEQYF.

The chain employs TRBV18 and TRBJ2-7; tentatively, D is TRBD1 (6 bases). Per germline, CDR1 KGHSH and CDR2 LQKENI. This CDR3 has 15 amino acids. V gave up 5 bases and J gave up 0 bases, with 14 bases separating them. CDR3 loop: CASSTGLLGSYEQYF. The CDR3 bases are TGTGCCAGCTCAACAGGGTTATTGGGCTCCTACGAGCAGTACTTC.

The V call is TRBV4-1, the J call TRBJ2-2; the match to TRBD2 covers 8 bases. Germline CDR1 reads MGHRA; CDR2 reads YSYEKL. This CDR3 has 16 residues. Trimming took 5 bases from V and 5 from J; bases not matched to a gene: 10. The CDR3 DNA reads TGCGCCAGCAGCAAGGCTGCGGCTAGCGGGACCGGGGAGCTGTTTTTT. Encoded protein: CASSKAAASGTGELFF.

This chain links TRBV7-9 with TRBJ2-7, with 8 nucleotides matching TRBD1. Germline CDR1 and CDR2: SEHNR and FQNEAQ (reference sequence). V lost 1 base, J lost 2 bases, and 7 bases stayed unmatched. This CDR3 has 16 amino acids. CDR3 bases: TGTGCCAGCAGCTTAGGGGCATGGGACAGGACCTACGAGCAGTACTTC. It specifies CASSLGAWDRTYEQYF.

This chain connects TRBV25-1 to TRBJ2-2; 10 nucleotides align to TRBD1. Germline V gene data show CDR1 as MGHDK and CDR2 as SYGVNS. The CDR3 has 17 residues. Unmatched junction bases numbered 3, after V lost 1 base and J lost 1 base. Here the CDR3 reads CASSESGQGMNTGELFF. The CDR3 region has the DNA TGTGCCAGCAGTGAATCGGGACAGGGGATGAACACCGGGGAGCTGTTTTTT.

The rearrangement uses TRBV7-2 and TRBJ1-2, with a tentative D call TRBD1 (5 bases). The V and J ends lost 1 base and 4 bases respectively, with 13 bases between them. CDR1 SGHTA and CDR2 FQGNSA come from the germline V gene. CDR3 length equals 15 residues. The CDR3 DNA reads TGTGCCAGCAGCTTAGTTTTTGGGGCTACCTATGGCTACACCTTC. This translates into CASSLVFGATYGYTF.

V gene TRBV4-1 combines with J gene TRBJ2-7; TRBD1 matches 9 bases. This CDR3 comprises 16 residues. The germline V gene encodes CDR1 MGHRA and CDR2 YSYEKL. J lost 4 bases, V lost 0 bases, and 7 bases had no gene match. In nucleotides, the CDR3 is TGCGCCAGCAGCCAAGACGGGGGACAGGGTAGTTACGAGCAGTACTTC. Protein product: CASSQDGGQGSYEQYF.

The V call is TRBV6-5, the J call TRBJ1-2, with 7 bases that match TRBD1. The CDR3 consists of 13 residues. The V gene end was trimmed by 8 bases and the J gene end by 8 bases; junction bases not matched to a gene: 11. Per the germline V gene, CDR1 is MNHEY and CDR2 is SVGAGI. CDR3 sequence (DNA): TGTGCCAGCGCACAGGGGCCGTCTATGGGCTACACCTTC. Amino acid sequence: CASAQGPSMGYTF.

The chain employs TRBV6-1 and TRBJ2-1; 13 bases match TRBD2. The CDR3 is 17 amino acids. CDR1 is MNHNS, CDR2 SASEGT, per germline. V was clipped by 4 bases and J by 7 bases; unmatched bases: 10. Here the CDR3 reads CASSARGGLAGENEQFF. The CDR3 DNA sequence: TGTGCCAGCAGTGCGAGGGGCGGACTAGCGGGAGAGAATGAGCAGTTCTTC.

J is TRBJ2-7 and V is TRBV7-9, with 8 bases fitting TRBD2. Per germline, CDR1 SEHNR and CDR2 FQNEAQ (reference sequence). The CDR3 length is 13 residues. With V trimmed by 8 bases and J by 4 bases, 7 bases remained unmatched. The CDR3: CASLGLAGYEQYF. The CDR3 region has the DNA TGTGCCAGCCTCGGGCTAGCGGGTTACGAGCAGTACTTC.

On this clone itself: This sample includes further DNA sequences coding for the same CDR3. V usage is TRBV19 and J usage is TRBJ1-1; no firm D call. V lost 1 base and J 1 base, leaving 4 bases between the germline ends. CDR1 and CDR2 (germline): LNHDA, SQIVND (reference sequence). This CDR3 spans 13 amino acids. Written as DNA, the CDR3 is TGTGCCAGTAGTATAGGGAGGAACACTGAAGCTTTCTTT. This sequence encodes CASSIGRNTEAFF.

The chain employs TRBV15 and TRBJ2-7; 12 nucleotides line up with TRBD2. CDR3 length: 17 residues. Germline CDR1 LNHNV, CDR2 YYDKDF (reference sequence). J lost 0 bases, V lost 1 base, and 4 bases had no gene match. The CDR3 here is CATSRGTSGAASYEQYF. Written as DNA, the CDR3 is TGTGCCACCAGCAGAGGGACTAGCGGGGCCGCCTCCTACGAGCAGTACTTC.

V is TRBV6-6 and J is TRBJ2-3; tentatively, D is TRBD1 (5 bases). Looked up from germline, CDR1 is MNHNY and CDR2 is SVGAGI (reference sequence). CDR3 length: 16 amino acids. Trimming cost V 3 bases and J 0 bases, with 13 bases left between them. In DNA, the CDR3 is TGTGCCAGCAGTTATGGGGCTAGTGCTAGCACAGATACGCAGTATTTT. Translating it yields CASSYGASASTDTQYF.

The chain uses TRBV5-1 and TRBJ2-7; 10 nucleotides match TRBD1. This CDR3 is built from 14 residues. V shed 0 bases, J shed 7 bases, and the junction held 4 bases outside the gene matches. Germline values: CDR1 SGHRS, CDR2 YFSETQ. The CDR3 nucleotides are TGCGCCAGCAGCTTGGGACAGGGGGCGCGGGAGCAGTACTTC. This gives the protein CASSLGQGAREQYF.

The genes are TRBV6-1 and TRBJ2-7; weak D call: TRBD2 (6 bases). Germline V gene lookup returns CDR1 MNHNS and CDR2 SASEGT. This CDR3 has 14 amino acids. Trimming left V 1 base short and J 6 bases short, with 13 bases between. CDR3 in amino acids: CASSEVSLEGEQYF. CDR3 nucleotides: TGTGCCAGCAGTGAAGTAAGCTTGGAGGGCGAGCAGTACTTC.

The chain carries TRBV4-1 and TRBJ2-7; D might be TRBD1 (5 bases). Germline V CDR1 and CDR2: MGHRA, YSYEKL. Trimming removed 1 base at V and 6 bases at J, with 10 bases between. The length of the CDR3 is 13 residues. CDR3 coding DNA: TGCGCCAGCAGCCAAGTGGCAGGGCCCGAGCAGTACTTC. Its translation is CASSQVAGPEQYF.